This T cell receptor (beta chain) was sequenced in a study of OX40 agonist ivuxolimab in advanced cancers. Study-level information: Ivuxolimab, which patients received intravenously every 2 weeks, was dosed at 0.01 to 10 mg/kg.

Worth noting for this clone: Antigen unknown.

Unmatched junction bases numbered 3, after V lost 5 bases and J lost 5 bases. The CDR3 extends over 13 amino acids. Germline CDR1 MNHNS, CDR2 SASEGT. Sequenced by immunoSEQ multiplex PCR; TCRdb stores in-frame clones only, minus some. The data contain about 73,000 clones, roughly 86% of them singletons. Patients were excluded for autoimmune disease history or systemic immunosuppression. Broader study findings: Determination of antigen specificity was not performed for the expanded peripheral T cells.

The sequencing used CD4+ or CD8+ T cells sorted from blood, collected in a trial of the OX40 agonist ivuxolimab. The origin of this receptor is an adult with an advanced solid tumor such as melanoma, head and neck, liver or kidney cancer. This chain joins TRBV6-1 and TRBJ1-2; 9 nucleotides line up with TRBD1. CDR3 protein: CASSRQGVYGYTF. The CDR3 region has the DNA TGTGCCAGCAGTCGACAGGGGGTGTATGGCTACACCTTC.